The clone carrying this T cell receptor (beta chain) was seen just once. The data belong to a study of control samples from healthy donors and cancer patients. Data came from immunoSEQ multiplex PCR; TCRdb stores just in-frame clones and leaves some out. The table includes 53,000 or so clones, about 90% detected once. With 0 bases clipped from V and 5 bases from J, the junction kept 7 bases outside the gene matches. The CDR3 sequence is 16 residues long. From germline, CDR1 is SGHTA and CDR2 FQGNSA. Sequencing was carried out using PBMCs. This chain connects TRBV7-2 to TRBJ1-2; 9 bases line up with TRBD1. This receptor was identified in a man between 60 and 75 years old with head and neck cancer. CDR3 sequence reads: CASSLASGTGNYGYTF. DNA for the CDR3: TGTGCCAGCAGCTTAGCGTCGGGGACAGGGAATTATGGCTACACCTTC.